A selection of T cell receptor beta chains follows, all from one sample in a study of chemoradiotherapy in HPV16-positive cancers. Using immunoSEQ multiplex PCR, the repertoire was profiled, and TCRdb retains in-frame clones only, with some absent. Among 15,000 to 20,000 clones, roughly 90% were seen once, and the ten largest hold roughly 2.4%. Sequenced here: blood, sampled from a patient who underwent chemoradiotherapy. All receptors come from a human donor with HPV-associated anogenital cancer. CDR3s include the opening cysteine and the closing phenylalanine or tryptophan. A D gene is named only where the DNA matches it firmly. A row's size may be missing; if present it is once, few, many or a size class.

-	TRBV7-9	TRBJ2-5	-	TGTGCCAGCAGCTTAGGGGCCCAAGAGACCCAGTACTTC	CASSLGAQETQYF
TRBD1	TRBV28	TRBJ2-6	once	TGTGCCAGCAGCCCTGACAGGGCCTCTGGGGCCAACGTCCTGACTTTC	CASSPDRASGANVLTF
-	TRBV18	TRBJ2-5	-	TGTGCCAGCTCACCACAATCGGGACTTCTAGTGGGAGTGCGAGAGACCCAGTACTTC	CASSPQSGLLVGVRETQYF
-	TRBV5-1	TRBJ2-3	-	TGCGCCAGCAGCTTGGGGCAGGGTGCAGATACGCAGTATTTT	CASSLGQGADTQYF
TRBD1	TRBV5-6	TRBJ2-5	-	TGTGCCAGCAGAGCTAAGGGGGCAGAGACCCAGTACTTC	CASRAKGAETQYF
TRBD2	TRBV28	TRBJ2-1	-	TGTGCCAGCAGTTCCTTCTCGACTAGCGGACAGTTCTTC	CASSSFSTSGQFF
-	TRBV27	TRBJ1-1	-	TGTGCCAGCAGTTTATGGGGGGTTTCAGGTGGAACTGAAGCTTTCTTT	CASSLWGVSGGTEAFF
TRBD2	TRBV28	TRBJ2-5	-	TGTGCCAGCAGTCCCCAGGGACTAGCGGGAGAGACCCAGTACTTC	CASSPQGLAGETQYF
TRBD1	TRBV5-5	TRBJ1-2	-	TGTGCCAGCAGCTCTTTAGGAGGGGGCCGGATGAAGCTTGGCTACACCTTC	CASSSLGGGRMKLGYTF
TRBD1	TRBV18	TRBJ2-7	-	TGTGCCAGCTCACCAAGGACAGGCACGGCGGACTTC	CASSPRTGTADF
TRBD2	TRBV4-1	TRBJ2-3	-	TGCGCCAGCAGCCAAGTTGCGGGAGTCTCCACAGATACGCAGTATTTT	CASSQVAGVSTDTQYF
TRBD2	TRBV11-2	TRBJ2-7	-	TGCGCCAGCCGCGAGCCGGGACTAGCAACAAACGAGCAGTACTTC	CASREPGLATNEQYF
TRBD1	TRBV11-2	TRBJ2-6	-	TGTGCCAGCAGCCCCCGGGACAGCTCTGGGGCCAACGTCCTGACTTTC	CASSPRDSSGANVLTF
-	TRBV11-2	TRBJ2-1	-	TGTGCCAGCAGCAGCGGGTATCAATACAATGAGCAGTTCTTC	CASSSGYQYNEQFF
TRBD2	TRBV5-1	TRBJ2-3	-	TGCGCCAGCAGCTTGTTCCAGCGGGGGAACACAGATACGCAGTATTTT	CASSLFQRGNTDTQYF
-	TRBV4-1	TRBJ2-2	-	TGCGCCAGCAGCCAAGAGGGACTTCCCTTTGGGGGGGAGCTGTTTTTT	CASSQEGLPFGGELFF
-	TRBV9	TRBJ2-1	-	TGTGCCAGCAGCTCCCGGGCTCCCAACAATGAGCAGTTCTTC	CASSSRAPNNEQFF
-	TRBV9	TRBJ2-3	-	TGTGCCAGCAGCGGACGGGCCGGACTCACAGATACGCAGTATTTT	CASSGRAGLTDTQYF
TRBD1	TRBV4-1	TRBJ1-2	-	TGCGCCAGCAGCCAGGGGACAGATTACTATGGCTACACCTTC	CASSQGTDYYGYTF
-	TRBV14	TRBJ2-7	-	TGTGCCAGCAGCCCCTATCAGTCCCGGACCTATCACTCCTACGAGCAGTACTTC	CASSPYQSRTYHSYEQYF
TRBD1	TRBV11-2	TRBJ1-1	-	TGTGCCAGCAGCCCCAATCCGGGACAGGGGGTGAACACTGAAGCTTTCTTT	CASSPNPGQGVNTEAFF
-	TRBV5-4	TRBJ2-7	-	TGTGCCAGCAGCTTGGTGGGGGCTCTGTCCTACGAGCAGTACTTC	CASSLVGALSYEQYF
-	TRBV5-1	TRBJ1-1	-	TGCGCCAGCAGCTTGGAGCCAGGGATGAACACTGAAGCTTTCTTT	CASSLEPGMNTEAFF
-	TRBV6-6	TRBJ1-1	-	TGTGCCAGCAGTTACCCGACAGGTATGAACACTGAAGCTTTCTTT	CASSYPTGMNTEAFF
-	TRBV6-9	TRBJ2-6	-	TGTGCCAGCAGTAGGATGCGCTTACGACAAAGTCGGGCCAACGTCCTGACTTTC	CASSRMRLRQSRANVLTF
TRBD1	TRBV4-1	TRBJ1-5	-	TGCGCCAGCAACCAAACCCGGCTGGGACAGCTAAATCAGCCCCAGCATTTT	CASNQTRLGQLNQPQHF
-	TRBV2	TRBJ1-3	-	TGTGCCAGCAAACCCGGCGTGCTCTCTGGAAACACCATATATTTT	CASKPGVLSGNTIYF
-	TRBV19	TRBJ1-1	-	TGTGCCAGTAGCTATGAGGTACCCAACACTGAAGCTTTCTTT	CASSYEVPNTEAFF
TRBD1	TRBV19	TRBJ1-2	-	TGTGCCAGTAGTATTTACGGGACAGCAGGCTATGGCTACACCTTC	CASSIYGTAGYGYTF